The sequence of this TCR beta chain was determined in a study of CD8 T cells in Susac syndrome. Study-level points and caveats: Only a relatively small number of individuals were included in the TCR sequencing and HLA analysis.

cDNA came from roughly 0.53 to 1 ug RNA primed by random hexamers. TCR beta CDR3 was amplified by immunoSEQ multiplex PCR. This amplification extended across 54 Vbeta and 13 Jbeta segments. MiXCR, applied by TCRdb to the immunoSEQ multiplex PCR reads, yields one record per CDR3 protein. This table holds 130,000 or so distinct CDR3 sequences, about 90% found once. A note on this clonotype: Its antigen is not known.

TCR beta sequencing was performed on blood CD8+ and CD4+ T cells. Sequenced: CD8+ T cells from PBMCs. The sequence derives from a human donor with multiple sclerosis.

The CDR3 region has the DNA TGCGCCAGCAGCCCGAATTGGGGACAGAATTATGGCTACACCTTC. Translated, it gives CASSPNWGQNYGYTF. This chain links TRBV4-1 with TRBJ1-2; 7 bases are shared with TRBD1. The CDR3 totals 15 residues. From germline, CDR1 is MGHRA and CDR2 YSYEKL. Trimming removed 4 bases from V and 5 bases from J; junction bases left unmatched: 10.